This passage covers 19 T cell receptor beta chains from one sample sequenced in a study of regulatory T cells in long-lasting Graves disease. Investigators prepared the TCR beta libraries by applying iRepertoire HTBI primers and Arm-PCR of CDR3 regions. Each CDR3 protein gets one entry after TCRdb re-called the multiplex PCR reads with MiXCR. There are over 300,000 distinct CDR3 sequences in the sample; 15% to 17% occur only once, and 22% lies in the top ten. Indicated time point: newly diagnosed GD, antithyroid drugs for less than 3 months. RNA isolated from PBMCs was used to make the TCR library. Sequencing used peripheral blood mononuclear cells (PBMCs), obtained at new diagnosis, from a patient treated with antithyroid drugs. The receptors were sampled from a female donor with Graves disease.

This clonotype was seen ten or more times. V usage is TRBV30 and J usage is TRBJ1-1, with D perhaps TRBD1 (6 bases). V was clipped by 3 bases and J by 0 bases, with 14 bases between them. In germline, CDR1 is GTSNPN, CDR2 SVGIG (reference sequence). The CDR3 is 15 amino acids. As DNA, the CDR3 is TGTGCCTGGAGCGTAGACAGGAGAATGAACACTGAAGCTTTCTTT. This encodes CAWSVDRRMNTEAFF.

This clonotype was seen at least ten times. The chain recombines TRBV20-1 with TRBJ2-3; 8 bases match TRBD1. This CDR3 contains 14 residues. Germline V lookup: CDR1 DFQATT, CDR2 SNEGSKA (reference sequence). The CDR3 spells CSFPWTGWSDTQYF. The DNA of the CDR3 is TGCAGCTTTCCTTGGACAGGGTGGTCAGATACGCAGTATTTT.

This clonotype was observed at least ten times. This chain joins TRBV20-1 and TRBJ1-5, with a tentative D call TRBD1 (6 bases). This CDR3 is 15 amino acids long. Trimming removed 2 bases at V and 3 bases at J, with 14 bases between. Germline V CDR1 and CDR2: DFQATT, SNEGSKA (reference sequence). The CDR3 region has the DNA TGCAGTGCTAGAATCGACAGGAGTTTCAATCAGCCCCAGCATTTT. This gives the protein CSARIDRSFNQPQHF.

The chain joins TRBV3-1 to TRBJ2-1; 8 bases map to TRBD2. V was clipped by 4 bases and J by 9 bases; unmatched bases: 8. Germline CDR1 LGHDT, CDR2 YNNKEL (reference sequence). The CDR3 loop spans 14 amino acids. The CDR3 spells CASSLGLGAPEQFF. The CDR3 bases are TGTGCCAGCAGCCTGGGACTAGGGGCTCCTGAGCAGTTCTTC.

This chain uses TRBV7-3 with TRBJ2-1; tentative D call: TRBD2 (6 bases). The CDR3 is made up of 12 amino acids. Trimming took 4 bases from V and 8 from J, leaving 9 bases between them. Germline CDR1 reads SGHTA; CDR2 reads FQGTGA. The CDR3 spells CASSWGEDEQFF. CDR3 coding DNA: TGTGCCAGCAGCTGGGGGGAGGATGAGCAGTTCTTC.

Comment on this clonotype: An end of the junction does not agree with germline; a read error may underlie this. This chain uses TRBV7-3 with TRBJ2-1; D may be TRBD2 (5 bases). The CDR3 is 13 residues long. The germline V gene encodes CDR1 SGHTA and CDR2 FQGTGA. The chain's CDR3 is CASSPPSGGRPSF. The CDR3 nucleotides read TGTGCCAGCAGCCCTCCGAGCGGTGGTAGGCCAAGCTTC.

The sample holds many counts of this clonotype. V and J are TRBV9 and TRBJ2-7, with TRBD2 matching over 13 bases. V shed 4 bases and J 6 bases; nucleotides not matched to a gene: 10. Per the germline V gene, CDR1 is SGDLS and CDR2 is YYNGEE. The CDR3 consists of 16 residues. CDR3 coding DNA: TGTGCCAGCAGCACACACCGGACTAGCGGGAGCACCGAGCAGTACTTC. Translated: CASSTHRTSGSTEQYF. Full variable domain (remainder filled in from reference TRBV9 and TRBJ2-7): DSGVTQTPKHLITATGQRVTLRCSPRSGDLSVYWYQQSLDQGLQFLIQYYNGEERAKGNILERFSAQQFPDLHSELNLSSLELGDSALYFCASSTHRTSGSTEQYFGPGTRLTVT.

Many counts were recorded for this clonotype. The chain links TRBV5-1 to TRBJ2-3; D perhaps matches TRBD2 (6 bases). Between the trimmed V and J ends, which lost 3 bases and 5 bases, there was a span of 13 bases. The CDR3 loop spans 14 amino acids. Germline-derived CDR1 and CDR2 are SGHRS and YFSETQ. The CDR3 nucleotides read TGCGCCAGCAGCTCCCAGGGAGGTGGAGATACGCAGTATTTT. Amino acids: CASSSQGGGDTQYF.

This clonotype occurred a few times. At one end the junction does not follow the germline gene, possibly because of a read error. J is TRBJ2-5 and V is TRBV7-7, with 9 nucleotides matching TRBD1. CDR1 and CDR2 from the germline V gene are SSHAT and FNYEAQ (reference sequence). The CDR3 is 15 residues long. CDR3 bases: TGTGCTAGCATTCCGGGACAGGGACTTTCAGAGACCCAGTACTTC. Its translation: CASIPGQGLSETQYF.

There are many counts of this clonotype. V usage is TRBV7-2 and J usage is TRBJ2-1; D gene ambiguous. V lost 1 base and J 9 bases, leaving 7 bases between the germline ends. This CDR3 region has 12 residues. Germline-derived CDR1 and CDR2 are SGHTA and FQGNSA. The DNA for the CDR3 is TGTGCCAGCAGCTTAGTCCCAGCTGAGCAGTTCTTC. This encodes CASSLVPAEQFF.

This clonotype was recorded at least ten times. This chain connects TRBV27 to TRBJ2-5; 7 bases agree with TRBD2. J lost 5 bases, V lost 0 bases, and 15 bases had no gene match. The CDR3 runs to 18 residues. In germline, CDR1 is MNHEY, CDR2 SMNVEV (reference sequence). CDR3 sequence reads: CASSLSVLAGPDLETQYF. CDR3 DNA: TGTGCCAGCAGTTTATCGGTATTAGCGGGCCCTGATTTGGAGACCCAGTACTTC.

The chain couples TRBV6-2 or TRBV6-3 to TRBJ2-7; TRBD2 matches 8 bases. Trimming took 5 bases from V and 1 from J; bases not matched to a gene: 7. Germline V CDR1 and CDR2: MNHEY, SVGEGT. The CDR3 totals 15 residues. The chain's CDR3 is CASSTSGRESYEQYF. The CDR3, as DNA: TGTGCCAGCAGTACCAGCGGGAGAGAATCCTACGAGCAGTACTTC.

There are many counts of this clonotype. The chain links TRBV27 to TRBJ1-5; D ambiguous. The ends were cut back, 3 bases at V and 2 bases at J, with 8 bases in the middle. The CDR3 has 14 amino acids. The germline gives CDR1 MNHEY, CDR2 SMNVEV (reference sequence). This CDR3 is CASSFGDGNQPQHF. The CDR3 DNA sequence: TGTGCCAGCAGTTTTGGGGATGGCAATCAGCCCCAGCATTTT.

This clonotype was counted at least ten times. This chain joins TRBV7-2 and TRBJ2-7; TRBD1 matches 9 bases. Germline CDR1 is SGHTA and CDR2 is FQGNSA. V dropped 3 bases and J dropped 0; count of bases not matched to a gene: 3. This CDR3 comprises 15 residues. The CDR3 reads CASSFQGQGSYEQYF. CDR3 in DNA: TGTGCCAGCAGCTTTCAGGGACAGGGCTCCTACGAGCAGTACTTC.

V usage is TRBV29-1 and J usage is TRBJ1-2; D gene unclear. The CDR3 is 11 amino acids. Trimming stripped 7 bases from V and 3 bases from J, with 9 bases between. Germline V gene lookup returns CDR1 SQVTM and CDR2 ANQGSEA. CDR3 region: CSGLGDYGYTF. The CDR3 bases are TGCAGCGGGCTAGGAGACTATGGCTACACCTTC.

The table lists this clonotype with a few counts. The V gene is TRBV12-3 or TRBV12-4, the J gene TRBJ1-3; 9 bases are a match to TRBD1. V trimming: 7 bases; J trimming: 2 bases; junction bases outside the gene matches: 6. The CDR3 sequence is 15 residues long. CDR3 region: CASTRDRETGNTIYF. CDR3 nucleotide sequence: TGTGCCAGCACCCGGGACAGGGAAACTGGAAACACCATATATTTT.

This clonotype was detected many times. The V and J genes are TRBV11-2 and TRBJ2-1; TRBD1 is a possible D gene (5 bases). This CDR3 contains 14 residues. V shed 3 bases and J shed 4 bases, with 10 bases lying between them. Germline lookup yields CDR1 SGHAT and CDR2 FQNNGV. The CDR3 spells CASSLSKGYNEQFF. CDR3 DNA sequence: TGTGCCAGCAGCTTGAGTAAGGGGTACAATGAGCAGTTCTTC.

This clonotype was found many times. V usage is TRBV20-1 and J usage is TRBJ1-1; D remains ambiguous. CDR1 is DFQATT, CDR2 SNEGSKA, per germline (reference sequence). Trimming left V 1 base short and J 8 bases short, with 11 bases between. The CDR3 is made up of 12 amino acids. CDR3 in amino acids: CSARAVVAEAFF. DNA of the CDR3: TGCAGTGCTAGAGCTGTCGTGGCGGAAGCTTTCTTT.

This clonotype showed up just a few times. As DNA, the CDR3 is TGTGCCAGCAGCTTGTGGGGGCGAAATCAGCCCCAGCATTTT. Protein: CASSLWGRNQPQHF. J is TRBJ1-5 and V is TRBV5-6, with D perhaps TRBD1 (6 bases). This CDR3 contains 14 residues. Germline values: CDR1 SGHDT, CDR2 YYEEEE. V lost 1 base, J lost 4 bases, and 9 bases lay in between.